This TCR beta chain comes out of a study of naive and memory T cell subsets. Points from the study as a whole: The power law exponent of TCR abundance differed between naive and memory cells.

As concerns this clonotype: Its matching antigen is unknown.

CD45RA-CD27- cells were effector memory; CD45RA+CD27- cells were EMRA. Both TRBC1 and TRBC2 were covered by a beta constant-region primer of two equimolar oligonucleotides. Ligated cDNA was amplified by four rounds of PCR with nested alpha and beta constant-region primers and SP2. One entry per CDR3 protein results from TCRdb running MiXCR on the UMI-ligation and nested PCR reads. Of some 30,000 distinct CDR3 sequences in the sample, approximately 17% were seen once. Trimming cost V 4 bases and J 5 bases; bases outside gene matches: 13. From germline, CDR1 is MRHNA and CDR2 SNTAGT. The CDR3 totals 17 residues.

This sequence was found in a human donor in good health. J is TRBJ2-2 and V is TRBV6-4; 7 bases line up with TRBD2. The sequencing input was effector memory CD4+ T cells from blood. The subset here: effector memory, CD45RA- CD27-. This CDR3 reads CASSGLPGGPGTGELFF. The DNA of the CDR3 is TGTGCCAGCAGTGGCCTTCCGGGAGGCCCAGGGACCGGGGAGCTGTTTTTT.